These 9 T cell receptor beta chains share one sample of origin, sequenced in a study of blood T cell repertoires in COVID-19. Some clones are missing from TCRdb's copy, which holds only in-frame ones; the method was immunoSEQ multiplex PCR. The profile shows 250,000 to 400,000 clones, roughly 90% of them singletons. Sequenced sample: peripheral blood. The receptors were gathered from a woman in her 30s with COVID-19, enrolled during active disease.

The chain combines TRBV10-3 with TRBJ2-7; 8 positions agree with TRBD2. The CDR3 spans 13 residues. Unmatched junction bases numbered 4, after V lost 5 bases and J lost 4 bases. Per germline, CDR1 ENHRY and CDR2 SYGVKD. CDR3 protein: CAISSGSGYEQYF. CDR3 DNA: TGTGCCATCAGTAGCGGGAGTGGATACGAGCAGTACTTC.

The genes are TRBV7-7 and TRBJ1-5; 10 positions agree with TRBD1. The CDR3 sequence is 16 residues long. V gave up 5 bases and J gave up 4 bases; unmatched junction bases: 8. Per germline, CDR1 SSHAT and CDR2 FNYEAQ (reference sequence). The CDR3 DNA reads TGTGCCAGCAGCACAGGACAGGGGGAAAGTAATCAGCCCCAGCATTTT. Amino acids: CASSTGQGESNQPQHF.

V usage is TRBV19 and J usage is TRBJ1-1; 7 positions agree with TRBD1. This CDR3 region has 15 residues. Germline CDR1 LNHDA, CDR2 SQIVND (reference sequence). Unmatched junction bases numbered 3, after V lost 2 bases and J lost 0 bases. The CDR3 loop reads CASSIWTGMNTEAFF. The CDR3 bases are TGTGCCAGTAGTATATGGACAGGCATGAACACTGAAGCTTTCTTT. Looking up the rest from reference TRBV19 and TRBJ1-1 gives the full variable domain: DGGITQSPKYLFRKEGQNVTLSCEQNLNHDAMYWYRQDPGQGLRLIYYSQIVNDFQKGDIAEGYSVSREKKESFPLTVTSAQKNPTAFYLCASSIWTGMNTEAFFGQGTRLTVV.

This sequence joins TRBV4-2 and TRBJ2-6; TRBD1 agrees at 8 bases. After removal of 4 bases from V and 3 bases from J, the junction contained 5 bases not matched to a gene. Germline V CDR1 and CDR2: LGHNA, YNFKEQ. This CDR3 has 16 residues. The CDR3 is CASSPQGADGANVLTF. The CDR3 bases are TGTGCCAGCAGCCCCCAGGGGGCGGATGGGGCCAACGTCCTGACTTTC.

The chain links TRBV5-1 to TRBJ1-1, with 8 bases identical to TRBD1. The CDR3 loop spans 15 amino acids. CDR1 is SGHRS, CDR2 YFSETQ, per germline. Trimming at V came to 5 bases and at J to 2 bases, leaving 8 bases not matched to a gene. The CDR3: CASRILDRGNTEAFF. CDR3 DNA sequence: TGCGCCAGCAGAATCCTTGACAGGGGTAACACTGAAGCTTTCTTT.

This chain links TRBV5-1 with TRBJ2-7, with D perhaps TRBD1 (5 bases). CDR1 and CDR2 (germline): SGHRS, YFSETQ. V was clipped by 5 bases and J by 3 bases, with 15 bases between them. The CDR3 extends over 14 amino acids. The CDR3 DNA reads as TGCGCCAGCAGACCTACAGGTCGTCTCTACGAGCAGTACTTC. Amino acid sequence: CASRPTGRLYEQYF.

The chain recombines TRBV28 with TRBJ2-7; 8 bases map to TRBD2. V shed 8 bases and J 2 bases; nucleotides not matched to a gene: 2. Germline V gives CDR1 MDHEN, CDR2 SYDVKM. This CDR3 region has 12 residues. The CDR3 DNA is TGTGCCAGCCGGGGGGGGGCCTACGAGCAGTACTTC. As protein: CASRGGAYEQYF.

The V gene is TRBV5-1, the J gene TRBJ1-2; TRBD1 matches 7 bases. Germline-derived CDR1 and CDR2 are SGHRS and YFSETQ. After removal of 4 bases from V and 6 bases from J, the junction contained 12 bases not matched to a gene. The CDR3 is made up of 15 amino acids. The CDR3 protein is CASSGGGQVVDGYTF. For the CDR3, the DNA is TGCGCCAGCAGCGGGGGTGGACAGGTTGTTGATGGCTACACCTTC.

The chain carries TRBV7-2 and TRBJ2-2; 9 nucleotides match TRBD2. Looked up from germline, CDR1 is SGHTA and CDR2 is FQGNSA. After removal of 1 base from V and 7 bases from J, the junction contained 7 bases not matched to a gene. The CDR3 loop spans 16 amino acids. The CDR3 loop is CASSLVAGAGGGELFF. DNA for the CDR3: TGTGCCAGCAGCTTAGTAGCGGGAGCGGGGGGCGGGGAGCTGTTTTTT.